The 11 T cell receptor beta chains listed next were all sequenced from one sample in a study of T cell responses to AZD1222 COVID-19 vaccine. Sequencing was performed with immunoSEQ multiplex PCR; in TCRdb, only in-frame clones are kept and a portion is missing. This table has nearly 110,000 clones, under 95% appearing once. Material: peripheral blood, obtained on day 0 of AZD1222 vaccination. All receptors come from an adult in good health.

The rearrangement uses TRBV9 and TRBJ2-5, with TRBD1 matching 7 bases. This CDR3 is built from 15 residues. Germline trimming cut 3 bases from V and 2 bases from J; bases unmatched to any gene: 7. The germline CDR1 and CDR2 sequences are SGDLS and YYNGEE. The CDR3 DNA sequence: TGTGCCAGCAGCGCAGTGAGGGGGCCTCAAGAGACCCAGTACTTC. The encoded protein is CASSAVRGPQETQYF.

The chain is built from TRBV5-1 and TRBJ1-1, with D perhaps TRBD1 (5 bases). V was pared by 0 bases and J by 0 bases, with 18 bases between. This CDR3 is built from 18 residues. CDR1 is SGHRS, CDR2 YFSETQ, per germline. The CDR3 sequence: CASSLGPRVSGVNTEAFF. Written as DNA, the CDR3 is TGCGCCAGCAGCTTGGGTCCCAGGGTGTCAGGAGTGAACACTGAAGCTTTCTTT.

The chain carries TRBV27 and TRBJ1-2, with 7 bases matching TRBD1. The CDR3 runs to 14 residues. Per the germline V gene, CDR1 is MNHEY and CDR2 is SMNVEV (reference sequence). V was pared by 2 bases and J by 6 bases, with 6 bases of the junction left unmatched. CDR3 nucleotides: TGTGCCAGCAGTTTAAATTACAGGGGTAATGGCTACACCTTC. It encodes CASSLNYRGNGYTF.

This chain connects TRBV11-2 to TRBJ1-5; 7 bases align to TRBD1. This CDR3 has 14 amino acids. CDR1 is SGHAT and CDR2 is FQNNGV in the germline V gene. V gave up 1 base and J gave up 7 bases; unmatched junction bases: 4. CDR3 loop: CASSLGAGGQPQHF. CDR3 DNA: TGTGCCAGCAGCTTAGGGGCAGGGGGACAGCCCCAGCATTTT.

The chain's CDR3 is CASSVGVIGIGGETQYF. The CDR3 DNA sequence: TGTGCCAGCAGCGTAGGTGTCATTGGAATAGGTGGGGAGACCCAGTACTTC. The chain links TRBV9 to TRBJ2-5; D is unresolved. Germline CDR1 and CDR2: SGDLS and YYNGEE. Trimming shortened V by 0 bases and J by 5 bases, and 20 bases separated the two germline ends. CDR3 length: 17 residues.

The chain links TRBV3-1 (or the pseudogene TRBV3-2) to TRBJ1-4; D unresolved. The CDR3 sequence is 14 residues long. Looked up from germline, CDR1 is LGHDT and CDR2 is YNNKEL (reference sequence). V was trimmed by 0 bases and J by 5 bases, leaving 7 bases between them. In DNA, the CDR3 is TGTGCCAGCAGCCAAGATGCCAGGAATGAAAAACTGTTTTTT. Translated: CASSQDARNEKLFF.

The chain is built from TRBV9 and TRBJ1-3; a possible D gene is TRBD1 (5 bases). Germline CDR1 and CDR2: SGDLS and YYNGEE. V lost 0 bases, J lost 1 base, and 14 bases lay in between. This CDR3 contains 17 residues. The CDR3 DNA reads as TGTGCCAGCAGCGTAGGGGCAGGGTTGGGATCTGGAAACACCATATATTTT. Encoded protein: CASSVGAGLGSGNTIYF.

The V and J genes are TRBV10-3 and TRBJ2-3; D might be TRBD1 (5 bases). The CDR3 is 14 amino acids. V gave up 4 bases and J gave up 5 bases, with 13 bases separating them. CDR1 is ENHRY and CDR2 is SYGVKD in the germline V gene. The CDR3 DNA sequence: TGTGCCATCAGTGGAAGGGGCCAGAGAGATACGCAGTATTTT. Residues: CAISGRGQRDTQYF.

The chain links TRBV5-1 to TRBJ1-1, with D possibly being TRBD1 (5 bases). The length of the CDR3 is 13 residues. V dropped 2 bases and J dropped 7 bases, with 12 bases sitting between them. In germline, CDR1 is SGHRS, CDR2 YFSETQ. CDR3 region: CASSFQRGFEAFF. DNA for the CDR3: TGCGCCAGCAGCTTCCAGCGGGGGTTTGAAGCTTTCTTT.

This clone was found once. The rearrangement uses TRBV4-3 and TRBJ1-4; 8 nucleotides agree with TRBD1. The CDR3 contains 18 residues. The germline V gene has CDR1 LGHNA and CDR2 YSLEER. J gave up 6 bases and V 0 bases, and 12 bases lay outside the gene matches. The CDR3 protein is CASSQEFWAGTGYEKLFF. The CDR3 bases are TGCGCCAGCAGCCAAGAATTTTGGGCCGGGACAGGCTATGAAAAACTGTTTTTT.

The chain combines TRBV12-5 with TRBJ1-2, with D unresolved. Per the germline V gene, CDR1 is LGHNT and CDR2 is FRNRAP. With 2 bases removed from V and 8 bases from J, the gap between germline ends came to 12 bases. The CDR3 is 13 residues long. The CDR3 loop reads CASGLSNTEGYTF. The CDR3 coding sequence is TGTGCTAGTGGTTTGTCTAACACTGAAGGCTACACCTTC.